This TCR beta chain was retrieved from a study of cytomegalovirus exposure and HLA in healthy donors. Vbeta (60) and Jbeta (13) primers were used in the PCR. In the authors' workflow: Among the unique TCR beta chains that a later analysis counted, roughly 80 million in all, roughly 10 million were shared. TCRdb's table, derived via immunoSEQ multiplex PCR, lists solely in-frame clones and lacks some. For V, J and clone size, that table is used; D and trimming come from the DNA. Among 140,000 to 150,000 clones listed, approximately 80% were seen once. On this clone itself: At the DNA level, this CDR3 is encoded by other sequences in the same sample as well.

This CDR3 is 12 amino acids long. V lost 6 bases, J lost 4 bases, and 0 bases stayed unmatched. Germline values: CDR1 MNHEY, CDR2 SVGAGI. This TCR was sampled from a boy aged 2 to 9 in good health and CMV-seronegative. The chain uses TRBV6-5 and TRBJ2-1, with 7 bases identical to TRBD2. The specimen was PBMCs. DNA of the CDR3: TGTGCCAGCAGCGGGGGGTACAATGAGCAGTTCTTC. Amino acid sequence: CASSGGYNEQFF.